Listed below are T cell receptor beta chains from one sample, sequenced in a study of blood T cell repertoires in COVID-19. The table came from immunoSEQ multiplex PCR; TCRdb's copy has only in-frame clones and leaves some out. The profile shows some 300,000 clones, about 87% of them singletons. Sequences were obtained from peripheral blood. The receptor source for this set is a woman aged 25 to 39 who had recovered from COVID-19. Each CDR3 is given with its conserved first and last residue. Fields, in order: J gene, V gene, CDR3 protein.

TRBJ1-2	TRBV5-1	CASSLTEGQNYGYTF
TRBJ1-5	TRBV2	CASSVDRGRPQHF
TRBJ2-7	TRBV19	CASSIGAGAFPYEQYF
TRBJ2-1	TRBV7-3	CASSRTSNEDEQFF
TRBJ1-1	TRBV7-9	CASSLDGVTEAFF
TRBJ1-1	TRBV10-1	CASSGAPHRAFF
TRBJ2-1	TRBV20-1	CSASRGIEQFF
TRBJ2-2	TRBV28	CASTSGGRVTGELFF
TRBJ1-5	TRBV7-2	CASSPRDFSQPQHF
TRBJ1-2	TRBV24-1	CATSGGSYGYTF
TRBJ1-2	TRBV5-6	CASSPQKDRVDGYTF
TRBJ1-5	TRBV7-9	CASSPGSGSEPQHF
TRBJ1-1	TRBV12-3/TRBV12-4	CASTLRGSEAFF
TRBJ2-2	TRBV29-1	CSGGLSSSAGELFF
TRBJ2-1	TRBV2	CASSVFRGGGEQFF
TRBJ1-1	TRBV18	CASSPAGYLDTEAFF
TRBJ2-1	TRBV5-1	CASSLVGGGVGYNEQFF
TRBJ1-1	TRBV19	CASSAPSYQNTEAFF
TRBJ2-2	TRBV6-4	CASSDNRDTGELFF
TRBJ2-2	TRBV18	CASSHGQVTGELFF
TRBJ2-7	TRBV9	CASRHRGYEQYF
TRBJ1-1	TRBV5-4	CASSFPRTVNTEAFF
TRBJ1-5	TRBV6-5	CASSFTSEGQPQHF
TRBJ2-2	TRBV7-2	CASSPSGLTIGELFF
TRBJ2-3	TRBV3-1/TRBV3-2	CASSQASGGTDTQYF
TRBJ1-2	TRBV10-3	CAISESSYGYTF
TRBJ1-2	TRBV28	CASSPQSGDYGYTF
TRBJ1-1	TRBV7-9	CASSLTGYPTEAFF
TRBJ1-4	TRBV28	CASSLGDRLNEKLFF
TRBJ1-5	TRBV10-2	CASSDRGHQPQHF
TRBJ2-7	TRBV4-1	CASSQDWADYEQYF
TRBJ2-3	TRBV10-2	CASSESGETDTQYF
TRBJ1-5	TRBV18	CASSPTGVDQPQHF
TRBJ1-2	TRBV7-2	CASSSGQGWNYGYTF
TRBJ2-2	TRBV5-1	CASSPSPGGLTGELFF
TRBJ2-7	TRBV4-1	CASSRSLADASYEQYF
TRBJ2-3	TRBV5-5	CASSLGLSTDTQYF
TRBJ2-2	TRBV5-4	CASSPAVTGELFF
TRBJ2-2	TRBV9	CASSSTSNTGELFF
TRBJ1-5	TRBV2	CASSEAEGEGYQPQHF